The present T cell receptor beta chain was sequenced within a study of neurological immune-mediated disorders. Study outcomes and limitations: Among expanded clones, no CDR3 amino acid sequences were shared across subjects, a pattern suggesting private repertoires in all groups. TCR clonal expansion peaked in HTLV-1-associated myelopathy patients and was lowest in multiple sclerosis patients.

cDNA synthesis was performed by 5'RACE with 10-nucleotide random UMIs. A single record per CDR3 protein comes from TCRdb applying MiXCR to the 5' RACE reads. The sample includes tens of thousands of distinct CDR3 sequences, around 10% of them seen just once. This clonotype appeared many times. As yet, its antigen is unknown. Germline V gene data show CDR1 as SGHRS and CDR2 as YFSETQ. The germline V and J ends were trimmed by 0 bases and 4 bases, with 14 bases remaining between them. This CDR3 is 15 amino acids long. Use was made of about a million CD4+ or CD8+ T cells in sorted libraries. This sequence originates from a woman in her twenties or thirties with HTLV-1-associated myelopathy (HAM/TSP). The sample comprised CD4+ T cells from blood. The genes are TRBV5-1 and TRBJ2-7, with D possibly called TRBD1 or TRBD2 (5 bases each). In DNA form, the CDR3 reads TGCGCCAGCAGCTTGGCCGGGGACCGAGGGTACGAGCAGTACTTC. Protein sequence: CASSLAGDRGYEQYF.